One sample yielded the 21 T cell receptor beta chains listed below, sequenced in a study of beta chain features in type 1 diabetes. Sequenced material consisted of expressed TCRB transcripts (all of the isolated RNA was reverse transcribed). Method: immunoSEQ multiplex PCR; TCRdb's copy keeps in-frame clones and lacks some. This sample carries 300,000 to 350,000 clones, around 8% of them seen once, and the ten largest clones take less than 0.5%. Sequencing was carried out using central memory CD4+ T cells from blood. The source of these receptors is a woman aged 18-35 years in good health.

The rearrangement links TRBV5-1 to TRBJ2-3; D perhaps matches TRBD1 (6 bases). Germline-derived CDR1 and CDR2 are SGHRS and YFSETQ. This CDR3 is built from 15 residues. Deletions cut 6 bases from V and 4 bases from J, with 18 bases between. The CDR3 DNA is TGCGCCAGCACCGTCATGGTAGGGGGAGCAGATACGCAGTATTTT. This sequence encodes CASTVMVGGADTQYF.

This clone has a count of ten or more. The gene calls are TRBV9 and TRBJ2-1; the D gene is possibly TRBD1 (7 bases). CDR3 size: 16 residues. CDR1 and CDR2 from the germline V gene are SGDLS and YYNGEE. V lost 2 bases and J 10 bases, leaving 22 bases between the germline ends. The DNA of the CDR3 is TGTGCCAGCAGCGTCGCGGGATCGAGGGGGCGCGGAGAGCAGTTCTTC. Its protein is CASSVAGSRGRGEQFF.

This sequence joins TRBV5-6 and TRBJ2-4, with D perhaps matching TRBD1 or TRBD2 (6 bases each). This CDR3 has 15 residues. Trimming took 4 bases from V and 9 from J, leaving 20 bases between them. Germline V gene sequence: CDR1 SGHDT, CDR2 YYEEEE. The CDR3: CASSPGGLRVGIQYF. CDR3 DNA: TGTGCCAGCAGCCCCGGGGGCCTTCGGGTGGGCATTCAGTACTTC.

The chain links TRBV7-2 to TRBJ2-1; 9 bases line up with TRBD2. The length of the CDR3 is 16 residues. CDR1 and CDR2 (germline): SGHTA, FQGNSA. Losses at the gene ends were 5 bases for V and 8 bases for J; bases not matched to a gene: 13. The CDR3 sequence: CASSPRALAGMDEQFF. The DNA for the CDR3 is TGTGCCAGCAGCCCAAGAGCGCTAGCGGGAATGGATGAGCAGTTCTTC.

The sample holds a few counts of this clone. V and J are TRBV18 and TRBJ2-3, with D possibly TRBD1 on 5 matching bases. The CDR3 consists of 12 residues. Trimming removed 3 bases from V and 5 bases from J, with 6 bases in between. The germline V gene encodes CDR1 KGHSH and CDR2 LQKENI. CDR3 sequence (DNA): TGTGCCAGCTCACCTAGGGGAGATACGCAGTATTTT. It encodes CASSPRGDTQYF.

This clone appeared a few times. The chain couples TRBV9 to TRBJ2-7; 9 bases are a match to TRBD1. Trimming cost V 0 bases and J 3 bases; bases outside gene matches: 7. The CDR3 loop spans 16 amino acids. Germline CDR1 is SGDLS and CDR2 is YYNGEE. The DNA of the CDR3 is TGTGCCAGCAGCGTAGGATGGACGGGACAGGGCTACGAGCAGTACTTC. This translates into CASSVGWTGQGYEQYF.

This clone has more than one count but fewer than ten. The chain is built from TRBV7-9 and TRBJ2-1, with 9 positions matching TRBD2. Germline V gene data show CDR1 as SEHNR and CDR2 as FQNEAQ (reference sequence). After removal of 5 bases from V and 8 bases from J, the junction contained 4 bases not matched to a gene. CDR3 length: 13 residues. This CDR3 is CASSNSGGHEQFF. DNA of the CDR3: TGTGCCAGCAGCAATAGCGGGGGCCATGAGCAGTTCTTC.

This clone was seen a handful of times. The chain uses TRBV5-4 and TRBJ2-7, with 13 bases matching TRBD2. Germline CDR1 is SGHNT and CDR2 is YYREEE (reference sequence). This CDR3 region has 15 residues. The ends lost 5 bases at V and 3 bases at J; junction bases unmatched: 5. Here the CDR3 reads CASRNGLAGVYEQYF. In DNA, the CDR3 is TGTGCCAGCAGGAATGGACTAGCGGGAGTCTACGAGCAGTACTTC.

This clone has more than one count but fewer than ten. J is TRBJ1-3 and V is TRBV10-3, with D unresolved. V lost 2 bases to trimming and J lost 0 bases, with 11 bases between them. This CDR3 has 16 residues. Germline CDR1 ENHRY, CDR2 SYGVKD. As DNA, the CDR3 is TGTGCCATCAGTGAGGTCAACACCGGCTCTGGAAACACCATATATTTT. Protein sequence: CAISEVNTGSGNTIYF.

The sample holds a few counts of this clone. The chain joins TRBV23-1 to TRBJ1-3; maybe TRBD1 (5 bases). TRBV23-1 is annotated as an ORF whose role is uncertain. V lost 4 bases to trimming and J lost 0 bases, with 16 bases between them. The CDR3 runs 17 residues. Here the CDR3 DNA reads TGCGCCAGCAGTCCCACAACCGCAGGGTTCTCTGGAAACACCATATATTTT. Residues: CASSPTTAGFSGNTIYF.

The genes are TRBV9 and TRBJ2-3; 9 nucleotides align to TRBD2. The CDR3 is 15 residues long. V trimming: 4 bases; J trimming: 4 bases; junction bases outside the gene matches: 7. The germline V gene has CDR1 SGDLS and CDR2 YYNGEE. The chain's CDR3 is CASSLAGAGADTQYF. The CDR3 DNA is TGTGCCAGCAGCTTAGCGGGAGCTGGCGCAGATACGCAGTATTTT.

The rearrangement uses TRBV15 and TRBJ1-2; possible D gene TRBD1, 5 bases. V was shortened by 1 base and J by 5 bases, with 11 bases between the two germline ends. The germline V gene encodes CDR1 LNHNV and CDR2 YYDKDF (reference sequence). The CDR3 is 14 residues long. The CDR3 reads CATSRGGGGYGYTF. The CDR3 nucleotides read TGTGCCACCAGCAGAGGGGGCGGGGGATATGGCTACACCTTC. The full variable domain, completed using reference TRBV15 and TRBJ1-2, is DAMVIQNPRYQVTQFGKPVTLSCSQTLNHNVMYWYQQKSSQAPKLLFHYYDKDFNNEADTPDNFQSRRPNTSFCFLDIRSPGLGDTAMYLCATSRGGGGYGYTFGSGTRLTVV.

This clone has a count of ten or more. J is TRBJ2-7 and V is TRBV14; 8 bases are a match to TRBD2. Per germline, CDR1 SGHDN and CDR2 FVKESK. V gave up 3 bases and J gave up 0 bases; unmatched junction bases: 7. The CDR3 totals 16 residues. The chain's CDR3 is CASSQHAGTSSYEQYF. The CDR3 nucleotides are TGTGCCAGCAGCCAGCATGCCGGGACTAGCTCCTACGAGCAGTACTTC. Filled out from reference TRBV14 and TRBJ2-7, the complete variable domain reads EAGVTQFPSHSVIEKGQTVTLRCDPISGHDNLYWYRRVMGKEIKFLLHFVKESKQDESGMPNNRFLAERTGGTYSTLKVQPAELEDSGVYFCASSQHAGTSSYEQYFGPGTRLTVT.

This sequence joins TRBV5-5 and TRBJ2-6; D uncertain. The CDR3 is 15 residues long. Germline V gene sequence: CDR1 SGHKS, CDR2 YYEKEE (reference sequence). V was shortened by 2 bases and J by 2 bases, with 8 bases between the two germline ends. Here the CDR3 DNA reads TGTGCCAGCAGCTTTCGAGGTGCTGGGGCCAACGTCCTGACTTTC. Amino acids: CASSFRGAGANVLTF.

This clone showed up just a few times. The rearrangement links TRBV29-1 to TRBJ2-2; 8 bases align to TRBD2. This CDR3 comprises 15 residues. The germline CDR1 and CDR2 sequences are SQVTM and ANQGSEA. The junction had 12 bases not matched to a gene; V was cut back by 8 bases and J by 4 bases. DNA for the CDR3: TGCAGCCCTCAAAAACTAGCGGTAACCACCGGGGAGCTGTTTTTT. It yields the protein CSPQKLAVTTGELFF.

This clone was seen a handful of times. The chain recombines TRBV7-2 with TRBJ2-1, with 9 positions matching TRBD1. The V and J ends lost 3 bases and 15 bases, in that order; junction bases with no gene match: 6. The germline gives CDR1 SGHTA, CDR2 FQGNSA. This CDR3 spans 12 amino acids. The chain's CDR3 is CASSLTGGPGFF. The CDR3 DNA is TGTGCCAGCAGCTTGACAGGGGGACCGGGGTTCTTC.

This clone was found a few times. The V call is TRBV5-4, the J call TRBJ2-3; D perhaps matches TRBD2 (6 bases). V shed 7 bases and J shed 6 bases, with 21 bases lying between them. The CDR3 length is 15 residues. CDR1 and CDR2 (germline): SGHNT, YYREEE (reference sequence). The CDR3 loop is CASQDFSGSPDTQYF. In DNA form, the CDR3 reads TGTGCCAGCCAAGACTTTTCCGGGAGCCCCGATACGCAGTATTTT.

The CDR3 nucleotides are TGCAGCGTTCTGGAGTCCGCGGCAGATACGCAGTATTTT. This gives the protein CSVLESAADTQYF. The chain is built from TRBV29-1 and TRBJ2-3; D not certain. Trimming pared 5 bases from V and 4 bases from J, leaving 13 bases between. Germline assignment: CDR1 SQVTM and CDR2 ANQGSEA. The CDR3 covers 13 residues.

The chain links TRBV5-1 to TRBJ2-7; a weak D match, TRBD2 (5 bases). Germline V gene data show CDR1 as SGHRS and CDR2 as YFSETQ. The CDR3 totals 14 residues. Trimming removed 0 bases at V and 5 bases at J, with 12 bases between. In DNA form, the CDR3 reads TGCGCCAGCAGCTTGGGGGGAGTCGAGGACGAGCAGTACTTC. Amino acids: CASSLGGVEDEQYF. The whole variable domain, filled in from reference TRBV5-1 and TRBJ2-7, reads KAGVTQTPRYLIKTRGQQVTLSCSPISGHRSVSWYQQTPGQGLQFLFEYFSETQRNKGNFPGRFSGRQFSNSRSEMNVSTLELGDSALYLCASSLGGVEDEQYFGPGTRLTVT.

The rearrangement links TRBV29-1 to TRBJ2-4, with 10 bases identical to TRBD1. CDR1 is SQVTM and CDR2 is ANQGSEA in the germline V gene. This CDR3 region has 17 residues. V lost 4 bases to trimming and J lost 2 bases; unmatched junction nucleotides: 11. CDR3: CSVGGGQGVMTKNIQYF. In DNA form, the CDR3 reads TGCAGCGTTGGAGGAGGACAGGGGGTTATGACCAAAAACATTCAGTACTTC.

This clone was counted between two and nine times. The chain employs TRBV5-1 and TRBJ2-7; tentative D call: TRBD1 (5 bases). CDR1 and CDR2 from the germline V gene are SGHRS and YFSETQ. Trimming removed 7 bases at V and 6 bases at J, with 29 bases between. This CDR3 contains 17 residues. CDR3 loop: CASGPDRDSHPRAEQYF. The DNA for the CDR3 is TGCGCCAGCGGCCCTGACCGCGACAGTCATCCTCGGGCCGAGCAGTACTTC.